These 10 T cell receptor beta chains were all obtained from the same sample, sequenced in a study of siplizumab effects on memory and regulatory T cells. This table comes from immunoSEQ multiplex PCR, and its TCRdb copy is limited to in-frame clones, with some not included. The profile shows around 6,700 clones, roughly 63% of them singletons. Sequencing used effector memory CD8+ T cells sorted from blood. Subset described: unstimulated CD8+ effector memory T cells. These receptors were taken from a human donor in good health.

The chain links TRBV11-1 to TRBJ2-5; tentatively, D is TRBD1 (5 bases). V was pared by 1 base and J by 4 bases, with 7 bases between. This CDR3 is 13 amino acids long. Germline values: CDR1 SGHAT, CDR2 FQDESV (reference sequence). CDR3 DNA sequence: TGTGCCAGCAGCTTAGGGGGCCGAGAGACCCAGTACTTC. Translated, it gives CASSLGGRETQYF.

With regard to this clone: Distinct nucleotide sequences in the sample also encode this CDR3. The gene calls are TRBV7-6 and TRBJ1-5, with D uncertain. This CDR3 is 15 amino acids long. The germline V and J ends were trimmed by 1 base and 0 bases, with 7 bases remaining between them. CDR1 is SGHVS, CDR2 FNYEAQ, per germline. The CDR3 spells CASSLDNYSNQPQHF. CDR3 nucleotide sequence: TGTGCCAGCAGCTTAGACAATTATAGCAATCAGCCCCAGCATTTT.

The J gene is TRBJ2-7, the V gene TRBV2, with 8 nucleotides matching TRBD2. The CDR3 has 16 residues. The V segment lost 2 bases and the J segment 4 bases; nucleotides outside the gene matches: 10. Germline assignment: CDR1 SNHLY and CDR2 FYNNEI. The CDR3 DNA reads as TGTGCCAGCAGTGAACTTGGAGGTAGCGGGGATTACGAGCAGTACTTC. This gives the protein CASSELGGSGDYEQYF.

V is TRBV7-3 and J is TRBJ2-5; 14 nucleotides match TRBD2. The V and J ends lost 5 bases and 5 bases, in that order; junction bases with no gene match: 7. The CDR3 sequence is 16 residues long. Germline-derived CDR1 and CDR2 are SGHTA and FQGTGA. CDR3 loop: CASSPGLAGGGETQYF. CDR3 in DNA: TGTGCCAGCAGCCCAGGACTAGCGGGGGGTGGTGAGACCCAGTACTTC.

By sample share, this clone is medium-sized. V gene TRBV6-4 combines with J gene TRBJ1-1; D is uncertain. CDR1 is MRHNA and CDR2 is SNTAGT in the germline V gene. The germline V and J ends were trimmed by 5 bases and 2 bases, with 9 bases remaining between them. This CDR3 is built from 13 residues. The CDR3 DNA reads TGTGCCAGCAGTAGCCACGAAAACACTGAAGCTTTCTTT. It codes for CASSSHENTEAFF.

For the CDR3, the DNA is TGTGCCATCAGTGAGCCCGGGACAGGGCCGCGGCAGCCCCAGCATTTT. It codes for CAISEPGTGPRQPQHF. The chain employs TRBV10-3 and TRBJ1-5, with 9 positions matching TRBD1. J was trimmed by 7 bases and V by 2 bases; bases with no gene match: 9. The CDR3 loop spans 16 amino acids. Germline values: CDR1 ENHRY, CDR2 SYGVKD.

V is TRBV6-4 and J is TRBJ2-1; 7 bases are shared with TRBD2. The CDR3 has 14 amino acids. Germline trimming cut 3 bases from V and 6 bases from J; bases unmatched to any gene: 5. CDR1 and CDR2 (germline): MRHNA, SNTAGT. CDR3 sequence: CASSESGGSNEQFF. The CDR3 DNA reads TGTGCCAGCAGTGAGTCGGGGGGATCCAATGAGCAGTTCTTC.

V and J are TRBV9 and TRBJ2-2; the match to TRBD1 covers 8 bases. The V gene end was trimmed by 4 bases and the J gene end by 2 bases; junction bases not matched to a gene: 4. CDR1 and CDR2 (germline): SGDLS, YYNGEE. The CDR3 consists of 15 residues. The CDR3 protein is CASSPTGVNTGELFF. The CDR3, as DNA: TGTGCCAGCAGCCCGACAGGGGTCAACACCGGGGAGCTGTTTTTT. Complete variable domain (other parts from reference TRBV9 and TRBJ2-2): DSGVTQTPKHLITATGQRVTLRCSPRSGDLSVYWYQQSLDQGLQFLIQYYNGEERAKGNILERFSAQQFPDLHSELNLSSLELGDSALYFCASSPTGVNTGELFFGEGSRLTVL.

In its sample, this clone was seen a few times. This rearrangement joins TRBV4-3 to TRBJ2-3, with 10 nucleotides matching TRBD2. The CDR3 spans 16 residues. Germline values: CDR1 LGHNA, CDR2 YSLEER. The V gene end was trimmed by 0 bases and the J gene end by 8 bases; junction bases not matched to a gene: 8. CDR3 bases: TGCGCCAGCAGCCAAGACCTAGCGGGGGAGCAGGGTACGCAGTATTTT. It is translated as CASSQDLAGEQGTQYF.

This sequence joins TRBV19 and TRBJ1-1; unclear D gene. Germline V gene lookup returns CDR1 LNHDA and CDR2 SQIVND (reference sequence). Between the trimmed V and J ends, which lost 10 bases and 4 bases, there was a span of 13 bases. This CDR3 region has 12 residues. The CDR3 coding sequence is TGTGCCACTAAGGACGGCGGCACTGAAGCTTTCTTT. This sequence encodes CATKDGGTEAFF. The full variable domain, completed using reference TRBV19 and TRBJ1-1, is DGGITQSPKYLFRKEGQNVTLSCEQNLNHDAMYWYRQDPGQGLRLIYYSQIVNDFQKGDIAEGYSVSREKKESFPLTVTSAQKNPTAFYLCATKDGGTEAFFGQGTRLTVV.